The T cell receptor beta chain described here comes from a study of CD8+ T cells in alopecia areata. Study-wide background: Severity of treated patients was scored by affected scalp percentage.

Treatment given: oral pan-JAK inhibitor, 5-10 mg twice daily. T lymphocytes (CD4+ and CD8+) were sorted from PBMCs. The germline V gene has CDR1 SQVTM and CDR2 ANQGSEA. V lost 1 base and J 4 bases, leaving 16 bases between the germline ends. The CDR3 covers 15 residues. The authors extracted RNA and reverse transcribed it into cDNA as the sequencing template. Method: immunoSEQ multiplex PCR; TCRdb's copy keeps in-frame clones and lacks some. Seen here are approximately 300,000 clones, 58% observed once, and the top ten hold roughly 1.8%. The sample consisted of CD4+ T cells sorted from blood, taken at week 24, from a patient treated with tofacitinib. The sequence was obtained from a human donor with alopecia areata. V and J are TRBV29-1 and TRBJ1-2; a possible D gene is TRBD1 (5 bases). The CDR3 here is CSVEAYGGTSYGYTF. The CDR3 region has the DNA TGCAGCGTTGAAGCGTACGGGGGGACCTCCTATGGCTACACCTTC.